The clone carrying this T cell receptor (beta chain) was picked up a small number of times. Its specificity is not known. Per germline, CDR1 SGHRS and CDR2 YFSETQ. V was pared by 0 bases and J by 5 bases, with 12 bases between. The CDR3 runs to 15 residues. This entry is derived from a study of response to subunit inactivated influenza vaccine. Findings and limits, study-wide: It was the authors' suggestion that each seasonal influenza vaccination recruits few new T cells.

TCRdb re-analysed the RT-PCR reads in MiXCR, keeping a single row per CDR3 protein. The sample has hundreds of thousands of distinct CDR3 sequences, around 15% seen once. The rearrangement joins TRBV5-1 to TRBJ2-1; either TRBD1 or TRBD2 may fit D (5 bases each). The TCR originated in a man aged 50-60 years who received an inactivated influenza vaccine. Sequencing used PBMCs from blood, obtained approximately 15 days before vaccination. Written as DNA, the CDR3 is TGCGCCAGCAGCTTGGCCAGGGACCTACACAATGAGCAGTTCTTC. Its protein is CASSLARDLHNEQFF.